This T cell receptor (beta chain) derives from a study of blood T cells in healthy people across ages. General study points: Investigators treated diversity estimates from one million T cells as underestimates.

This clonotype occurred once. Its target is not known. Germline V gene sequence: CDR1 MNHEY, CDR2 SVGAGI. V was cut by 7 bases and J by 11 bases, with 29 bases left in between. This CDR3 comprises 16 residues. A J-beta primer mix and a sample-barcoded 5' primer were used in a second PCR of about 7 to 11 cycles. Each CDR3 protein gets one entry after TCRdb re-called the 5' RACE reads with MiXCR. The data show around 1,600,000 distinct CDR3 sequences, around 40% seen once. This receptor was identified in a woman aged 18-30 years in good health. The rearrangement joins TRBV6-5 to TRBJ2-5; D is perhaps TRBD2 (5 bases). The source material was blood. For the CDR3, the DNA is TGTGCCAGCACCCCCAAAGCCCGGACTGCGTACAATGAGCAGTACTTC. This sequence encodes CASTPKARTAYNEQYF.